What follows are 24 T cell receptor beta chains derived from one specimen sequenced in a study of monozygotic twins with cystic fibrosis. Clones were read by immunoSEQ multiplex PCR, and TCRdb kept only the in-frame ones, dropping some. This table has about 32,000 clones, roughly 96% appearing once. Specimen: blood. The origin of the receptors is a girl aged 2 to 9 with cystic fibrosis.

The chain is built from TRBV28 and TRBJ2-6; perhaps TRBD1 as D (6 bases). The CDR3 covers 18 residues. The V gene's germline CDR1 is MDHEN and CDR2 SYDVKM. Trimming stripped 3 bases from V and 1 base from J, with 16 bases between. CDR3 nucleotide sequence: TGTGCCAGCAGTTTGTCAGGGGTTCTTGGTTCTGGGGCCAACGTCCTGACTTTC. Its protein is CASSLSGVLGSGANVLTF.

This chain joins TRBV2 and TRBJ2-1; the D gene is possibly TRBD2 (6 bases). CDR3 size: 14 residues. CDR1 SNHLY and CDR2 FYNNEI come from the germline V gene. V shed 7 bases and J shed 8 bases, with 18 bases lying between them. This CDR3 is CASTGAGFRDEQFF. The DNA of the CDR3 is TGTGCCAGCACCGGCGCGGGGTTCCGGGATGAGCAGTTCTTC.

This clone was counted a few times. The gene calls are TRBV2 and TRBJ1-1, with D unclear. Trimming took 7 bases from V and 8 from J, leaving 11 bases between them. CDR3 length equals 11 residues. CDR1 and CDR2 from the germline V gene are SNHLY and FYNNEI. This CDR3 is CASKRAVEAFF. The CDR3 nucleotides are TGTGCCAGCAAACGGGCAGTCGAAGCTTTCTTT.

The chain combines TRBV29-1 with TRBJ2-3; D gene unclear. The CDR3 has 12 amino acids. V was shortened by 6 bases and J by 2 bases, with 9 bases between the two germline ends. The germline gives CDR1 SQVTM, CDR2 ANQGSEA. This CDR3 is CSVGLITDTQYF. CDR3 coding DNA: TGCAGCGTCGGGCTTATCACAGATACGCAGTATTTT.

The chain recombines TRBV25-1 with TRBJ1-4; D is uncertain. V was trimmed by 6 bases and J by 8 bases, leaving 22 bases between them. CDR1 MGHDK and CDR2 SYGVNS come from the germline V gene. The CDR3 contains 16 residues. CDR3 DNA: TGTGCCAGCAGCCCCAGCCTCCGGGGAATCGGCGAAAAACTGTTTTTT. It encodes CASSPSLRGIGEKLFF.

The rearrangement joins TRBV7-2 to TRBJ1-2; weak D call: TRBD1 (5 bases). The CDR3 is made up of 13 amino acids. V dropped 2 bases and J dropped 6 bases, with 10 bases sitting between them. CDR1 and CDR2 from the germline V gene are SGHTA and FQGNSA. CDR3 sequence: CASSLLAGHGYTF. CDR3 bases: TGTGCCAGCAGCTTATTGGCAGGGCATGGCTACACCTTC.

V and J are TRBV19 and TRBJ2-1; D might be TRBD2 (6 bases). This CDR3 comprises 15 residues. Between the trimmed V and J ends, which lost 3 bases and 5 bases, there was a span of 14 bases. Germline V gives CDR1 LNHDA, CDR2 SQIVND (reference sequence). Written as DNA, the CDR3 is TGTGCCAGTAGTATGCAGTCACTAGCCGACAATGAGCAGTTCTTC. Encoded protein: CASSMQSLADNEQFF.

The V and J genes are TRBV5-4 and TRBJ2-3; TRBD1 matches 10 bases. The CDR3 runs to 14 residues. The junction had 4 bases not matched to a gene; V was cut back by 5 bases and J by 4 bases. The germline CDR1 and CDR2 sequences are SGHNT and YYREEE (reference sequence). Here the CDR3 reads CASRTGGGADTQYF. For the CDR3, the DNA is TGTGCCAGCAGGACAGGGGGCGGCGCAGATACGCAGTATTTT.

The gene calls are TRBV11-2 and TRBJ2-7; possibly TRBD2 for D (7 bases). The length of the CDR3 is 16 residues. V was pared by 5 bases and J by 6 bases, with 23 bases between. Germline V gene data show CDR1 as SGHAT and CDR2 as FQNNGV. The CDR3 DNA reads as TGTGCCAGCAGCCCTGAGGGGGGGGGCCTTCGTTTCGAGCAGTACTTC. It encodes CASSPEGGGLRFEQYF.

The CDR3 DNA sequence: TGTGCCAGCAGCGCGGGACAGGGGAACACTGAAGCTTTCTTT. This encodes CASSAGQGNTEAFF. This chain joins TRBV9 and TRBJ1-1; 9 bases are a match to TRBD1. Germline V gene sequence: CDR1 SGDLS, CDR2 YYNGEE. Germline trimming cut 3 bases from V and 1 base from J; bases unmatched to any gene: 1. There are 14 residues in the CDR3. The whole variable domain, remainder taken from reference TRBV9 and TRBJ1-1, is DSGVTQTPKHLITATGQRVTLRCSPRSGDLSVYWYQQSLDQGLQFLIQYYNGEERAKGNILERFSAQQFPDLHSELNLSSLELGDSALYFCASSAGQGNTEAFFGQGTRLTVV.

The chain carries TRBV11-2 and TRBJ1-3, with D possibly TRBD1 on 5 matching bases. Germline lookup yields CDR1 SGHAT and CDR2 FQNNGV. This CDR3 comprises 15 residues. V was clipped by 2 bases and J by 5 bases, with 13 bases between them. CDR3 sequence reads: CASSLSTGVRNTIYF. As DNA, the CDR3 is TGTGCCAGCAGCTTAAGTACAGGCGTAAGAAACACCATATATTTT.

This chain uses TRBV11-2 with TRBJ2-4; tentatively, D is TRBD2 (6 bases). The germline V gene encodes CDR1 SGHAT and CDR2 FQNNGV. Trimming removed 8 bases from V and 4 bases from J, with 12 bases in between. This CDR3 is 13 amino acids long. The CDR3 sequence: CASAGLRKNIQYF. The CDR3 coding sequence is TGTGCCAGCGCGGGACTGAGAAAAAACATTCAGTACTTC. Drawing the rest from reference TRBV11-2 and TRBJ2-4, the complete variable domain is EAGVAQSPRYKIIEKRQSVAFWCNPISGHATLYWYQQILGQGPKLLIQFQNNGVVDDSQLPKDRFSAERLKGVDSTLKIQPAKLEDSAVYLCASAGLRKNIQYFGAGTRLSVL.

The V and J genes are TRBV6-5 and TRBJ1-1, with TRBD1 matching 8 bases. Per germline, CDR1 MNHEY and CDR2 SVGAGI. The CDR3 is 13 residues long. The ends lost 6 bases at V and 6 bases at J; junction bases unmatched: 6. CDR3 DNA sequence: TGTGCCAGCAGGGACAGGGAATCTTCTGAAGCTTTCTTT. Encoded protein: CASRDRESSEAFF.

This sequence joins TRBV7-9 and TRBJ1-1; D uncertain. CDR3 length equals 11 residues. The ends were cut back, 6 bases at V and 11 bases at J, with 13 bases in the middle. Germline values: CDR1 SEHNR, CDR2 FQNEAQ (reference sequence). The CDR3 nucleotides are TGTGCCAGCAGTTCAGGATTAGCCGCTTTCTTT. It translates to CASSSGLAAFF.

CDR3 bases: TGTGCCAGCAGCGAAAGGGGCCGGAAAGATACGCAGTATTTT. This sequence encodes CASSERGRKDTQYF. The rearrangement uses TRBV9 and TRBJ2-3, with D perhaps TRBD1 (5 bases). V lost 3 bases, J lost 5 bases, and 13 bases lay in between. The CDR3 extends over 14 amino acids. Germline V gene lookup returns CDR1 SGDLS and CDR2 YYNGEE.

The chain combines TRBV18 with TRBJ2-1; 8 positions match TRBD2. CDR3 size: 15 residues. Looked up from germline, CDR1 is KGHSH and CDR2 is LQKENI. The V gene end was trimmed by 3 bases and the J gene end by 4 bases; junction bases not matched to a gene: 5. The CDR3 sequence is CASSPPSGSYNEQFF. As DNA, the CDR3 is TGTGCCAGCTCACCGCCAAGCGGGAGTTACAATGAGCAGTTCTTC. The variable domain in full, with the rest retrieved from reference TRBV18 and TRBJ2-1, is NAGVMQNPRHLVRRRGQEARLRCSPMKGHSHVYWYRQLPEEGLKFMVYLQKENIIDESGMPKERFSAEFPKEGPSILRIQQVVRGDSAAYFCASSPPSGSYNEQFFGPGTRLTVL.

The chain carries TRBV18 and TRBJ1-5; possible D gene TRBD1, 6 bases. V was clipped by 4 bases and J by 7 bases, with 14 bases between them. Germline V gene data show CDR1 as KGHSH and CDR2 as LQKENI. The CDR3 has 14 residues. CDR3 nucleotides: TGTGCCAGCTCACAAGAACAGGGAGAACAGCCCCAGCATTTT. Protein: CASSQEQGEQPQHF. The entire variable domain, with the rest obtained from reference TRBV18 and TRBJ1-5, is as follows: NAGVMQNPRHLVRRRGQEARLRCSPMKGHSHVYWYRQLPEEGLKFMVYLQKENIIDESGMPKERFSAEFPKEGPSILRIQQVVRGDSAAYFCASSQEQGEQPQHFGDGTRLSIL.

This clone was found a few times. V is TRBV5-5 and J is TRBJ1-2; the match to TRBD1 covers 9 bases. In germline, CDR1 is SGHKS, CDR2 YYEKEE (reference sequence). J gave up 4 bases and V 4 bases, and 11 bases lay outside the gene matches. The CDR3 consists of 16 residues. In DNA form, the CDR3 reads TGTGCCAGCAGCCCCGCCCGGGACAGGGTAGGCTATGGCTACACCTTC. Its translation: CASSPARDRVGYGYTF.

This CDR3 is CASSQDRGIFLYEQYF. CDR3 DNA: TGCGCCAGCAGCCAAGATCGCGGCATCTTCCTCTACGAGCAGTACTTC. The J gene is TRBJ2-7, the V gene TRBV4-1; D remains unclear. V lost 0 bases, J lost 3 bases, and 15 bases lay in between. The CDR3 totals 16 residues. Germline CDR1 is MGHRA and CDR2 is YSYEKL.

This chain links TRBV2 with TRBJ2-3, with TRBD2 identical over 10 bases. In germline, CDR1 is SNHLY, CDR2 FYNNEI. CDR3 size: 15 residues. Trimming cost V 8 bases and J 0 bases; bases outside gene matches: 5. CDR3 region: CASVPSGSSTDTQYF. The CDR3 coding sequence is TGTGCCAGCGTCCCTAGCGGGAGTAGCACAGATACGCAGTATTTT.

J is TRBJ2-7 and V is TRBV5-1, with D maybe TRBD1 (6 bases). CDR3 length: 16 residues. Trimming shortened V by 1 base and J by 5 bases, and 19 bases separated the two germline ends. Germline V gene sequence: CDR1 SGHRS, CDR2 YFSETQ. CDR3 DNA sequence: TGCGCCAGCAGCTTGTTGAGTCAGGGGTATGTCCACGAGCAGTACTTC. Its translation is CASSLLSQGYVHEQYF.

This clone showed up just once. The genes are TRBV9 and TRBJ1-1; no clear D. Germline CDR1 is SGDLS and CDR2 is YYNGEE. The V end lost 0 bases, the J end lost 1 base, and 10 bases lay between the germline ends. The CDR3 spans 15 residues. The CDR3 loop reads CASSVDPVGNTEAFF. CDR3 in DNA: TGTGCCAGCAGCGTAGACCCGGTGGGGAACACTGAAGCTTTCTTT.

The chain joins TRBV6-6 to TRBJ2-5; 11 bases match TRBD2. This CDR3 contains 15 residues. V dropped 7 bases and J dropped 3; count of bases not matched to a gene: 7. Germline V gene sequence: CDR1 MNHNY, CDR2 SVGAGI (reference sequence). The CDR3 is CASTKGTSGEETQYF. As DNA, the CDR3 is TGTGCCAGCACCAAAGGGACTAGCGGAGAAGAGACCCAGTACTTC.

CDR3 nucleotides: TGTGCCATCAGCGGGACAGGGGACACCGGGGAGCTGTTTTTT. It translates to CAISGTGDTGELFF. The chain uses TRBV10-3 and TRBJ2-2; 10 bases are a match to TRBD1. This CDR3 comprises 14 residues. Germline assignment: CDR1 ENHRY and CDR2 SYGVKD. The junction had 1 base not matched to a gene; V was cut back by 6 bases and J by 3 bases.